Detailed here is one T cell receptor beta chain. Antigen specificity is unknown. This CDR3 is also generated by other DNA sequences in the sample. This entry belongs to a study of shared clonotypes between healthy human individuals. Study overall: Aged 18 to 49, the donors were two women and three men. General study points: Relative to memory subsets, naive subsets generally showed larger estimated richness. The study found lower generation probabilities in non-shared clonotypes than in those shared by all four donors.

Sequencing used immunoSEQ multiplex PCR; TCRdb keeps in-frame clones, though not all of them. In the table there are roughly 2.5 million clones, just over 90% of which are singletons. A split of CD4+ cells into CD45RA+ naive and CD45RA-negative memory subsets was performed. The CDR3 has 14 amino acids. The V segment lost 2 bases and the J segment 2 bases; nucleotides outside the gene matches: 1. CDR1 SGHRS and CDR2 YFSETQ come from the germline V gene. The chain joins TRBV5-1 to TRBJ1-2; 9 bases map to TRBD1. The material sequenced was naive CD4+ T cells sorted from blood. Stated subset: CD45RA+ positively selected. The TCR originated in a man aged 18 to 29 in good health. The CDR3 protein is CASSLGTGNYGYTF. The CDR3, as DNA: TGCGCCAGCAGCTTAGGGACAGGGAACTATGGCTACACCTTC.